This entry lists 29 T cell receptor beta chains sequenced from one sample in a study of blood T cells in healthy people across ages. The second PCR ran roughly 6 to 11 cycles with a sample-barcoded 5' primer and J-beta primers. TCRdb itself ran the 5' RACE reads through MiXCR, one entry per CDR3 protein. The sample has about 1.4 million distinct CDR3 sequences; approximately 63% are singletons. Sequencing was carried out using blood. These receptors were taken from a man between 18 and 35 years old in good health.

This sequence joins TRBV5-6 and TRBJ2-1, with 7 bases fitting TRBD2. The CDR3 spans 13 residues. Trimming took 6 bases from V and 10 from J; bases not matched to a gene: 10. Germline CDR1 and CDR2: SGHDT and YYEEEE. The CDR3 region has the DNA TGTGCCAGCAAATCGTCCGGGAGGTGGGAGCAGTTCTTC. Its protein product is CASKSSGRWEQFF.

The chain is built from TRBV19 and TRBJ1-5; a possible D gene is TRBD1 (6 bases). The CDR3 covers 16 residues. V dropped 5 bases and J dropped 0 bases, with 14 bases sitting between them. Germline CDR1 reads LNHDA; CDR2 reads SQIVND (reference sequence). CDR3 loop: CASSQNQGYSNQPQHF. The CDR3 region has the DNA TGTGCCAGTAGTCAAAATCAGGGGTATAGCAATCAGCCCCAGCATTTT. The variable domain in full, completed from reference TRBV19 and TRBJ1-5, reads DGGITQSPKYLFRKEGQNVTLSCEQNLNHDAMYWYRQDPGQGLRLIYYSQIVNDFQKGDIAEGYSVSREKKESFPLTVTSAQKNPTAFYLCASSQNQGYSNQPQHFGDGTRLSIL.

This sequence joins TRBV7-8 and TRBJ2-1; maybe TRBD2 (5 bases). Trimming took 1 base from V and 10 from J, leaving 14 bases between them. Germline assignment: CDR1 SGHVS and CDR2 FQNEAQ. The CDR3 runs 14 residues. CDR3 sequence (DNA): TGTGCCAGCAGCTTAGGGACTGGTGTGACGGAGCAGTTCTTC. As protein: CASSLGTGVTEQFF.

The chain couples TRBV29-1 to TRBJ1-2, with D hard to call. The length of the CDR3 is 14 residues. Trimming left V 3 bases short and J 2 bases short, with 13 bases between. The V gene's germline CDR1 is SQVTM and CDR2 ANQGSEA. CDR3: CSVDPRTVNYGYTF. The CDR3 region has the DNA TGCAGCGTTGATCCCCGGACTGTAAACTATGGCTACACCTTC.

This clonotype was seen only once. The rearrangement uses TRBV20-1 and TRBJ1-2; no definite D call. The V end lost 2 bases, the J end lost 5 bases, and 9 bases lay between the germline ends. Per the germline V gene, CDR1 is DFQATT and CDR2 is SNEGSKA (reference sequence). This CDR3 contains 12 residues. This CDR3 reads CSARLQDYGYTF. The CDR3, as DNA: TGCAGTGCTAGATTGCAGGATTATGGCTACACCTTC.

The chain recombines TRBV4-1 with TRBJ2-7; 8 nucleotides agree with TRBD1. The germline CDR1 and CDR2 sequences are MGHRA and YSYEKL. V dropped 0 bases and J dropped 2; count of bases not matched to a gene: 9. CDR3 length: 17 residues. This CDR3 is CASSQETYQGATYEQYF. The CDR3 DNA sequence: TGCGCCAGCAGCCAAGAGACTTATCAGGGGGCAACCTACGAGCAGTACTTC.

This clonotype was seen a few times. As DNA, the CDR3 is TGCGCCAGCAGCTTTTATACAGGGGACGACAATGAGCAGTTCTTC. This sequence encodes CASSFYTGDDNEQFF. The rearrangement links TRBV5-1 to TRBJ2-1; 7 bases line up with TRBD1. Germline V lookup: CDR1 SGHRS, CDR2 YFSETQ. Losses at the gene ends were 2 bases for V and 5 bases for J; bases not matched to a gene: 7. The CDR3 length is 15 residues.

Here the CDR3 reads CAVRVWSYEQYF. Here the CDR3 DNA reads TGTGCCGTCAGGGTTTGGTCCTACGAGCAGTACTTC. The chain joins TRBV30 to TRBJ2-7, with D possibly matching TRBD1 (5 bases). V shed 8 bases and J shed 1 base, with 12 bases lying between them. Germline CDR1 and CDR2: GTSNPN and SVGIG (reference sequence). The CDR3 totals 12 residues.

The V call is TRBV4-3, the J call TRBJ2-7; no clear D gene. Germline CDR1 and CDR2: LGHNA and YSLEER. With 0 bases removed from V and 0 bases from J, the gap between germline ends came to 9 bases. The CDR3 has 15 amino acids. The CDR3 DNA follows: TGCGCCAGCAGCCAAGATCGAAACCCCTCCTACGAGCAGTACTTC. Protein product: CASSQDRNPSYEQYF.

The chain recombines TRBV5-1 with TRBJ1-2, with 10 bases aligning to TRBD1. This CDR3 has 17 residues. CDR1 is SGHRS, CDR2 YFSETQ, per germline. CDR3: CARGYGGQGENVYGYTF. CDR3 bases: TGCGCGAGGGGTTACGGAGGACAGGGGGAAAACGTCTATGGCTACACCTTC.

CDR3 DNA sequence: TGTGCCAGCCGTCCCGACAGTAACTACGGGGAGCTGTTTTTT. Encoded protein: CASRPDSNYGELFF. The rearrangement uses TRBV7-3 and TRBJ2-2; D perhaps matches TRBD1 (5 bases). This CDR3 contains 14 residues. The V and J ends lost 8 bases and 7 bases respectively, with 17 bases between them. The germline V gene encodes CDR1 SGHTA and CDR2 FQGTGA.

The chain employs TRBV14 and TRBJ2-2; 10 bases agree with TRBD2. The V gene end was trimmed by 4 bases and the J gene end by 4 bases; junction bases not matched to a gene: 6. CDR1 and CDR2 from the germline V gene are SGHDN and FVKESK. The length of the CDR3 is 16 residues. CDR3 in DNA: TGTGCCAGCAGCCGTTACCTAGCGGGAGTCACCGGGGAGCTGTTTTTT. This encodes CASSRYLAGVTGELFF.

This clonotype showed up just a few times. The chain uses TRBV7-2 and TRBJ1-2, with D possibly being TRBD1 (6 bases). Trimming took off 3 bases at V and 4 bases at J, with 15 bases between the two ends. The CDR3 is made up of 15 amino acids. Germline assignment: CDR1 SGHTA and CDR2 FQGNSA. CDR3 in DNA: TGTGCCAGCAGCTTCGGCCTCGGGACATCCTATGGCTACACCTTC. Its translation is CASSFGLGTSYGYTF.

The chain recombines TRBV3-1 with TRBJ2-4, with D possibly being TRBD2 (7 bases). The J call may be mistaken, given a closer DNA end match to TRBJ2-7. CDR1 LGHDT and CDR2 YNNKEL come from the germline V gene (reference sequence). The CDR3 length is 18 residues. The CDR3 DNA sequence: TGTGCCAGCAGCGCTCCCTTCCTAGGGAGGGGGATCCTCTACGAGCAGTACTTC. This sequence encodes CASSAPFLGRGILYEQYF.

The V and J genes are TRBV4-1 and TRBJ2-1, with D hard to call. Looked up from germline, CDR1 is MGHRA and CDR2 is YSYEKL. V gave up 4 bases and J gave up 0 bases, with 16 bases separating them. This CDR3 is built from 17 residues. The CDR3 here is CASSPDLRVTSYNEQFF. The CDR3 DNA follows: TGCGCCAGCAGCCCCGATTTACGGGTAACCTCCTACAATGAGCAGTTCTTC.

This clonotype has only a few counts. This chain connects TRBV27 to TRBJ2-3; 11 bases fit TRBD1. Looked up from germline, CDR1 is MNHEY and CDR2 is SMNVEV (reference sequence). V gave up 9 bases and J gave up 2 bases; unmatched junction bases: 4. This CDR3 is 14 amino acids long. CDR3 bases: TGTGCCAGTGGGACAGGGGGTGACACAGATACGCAGTATTTT. Encoded protein: CASGTGGDTDTQYF.

The chain employs TRBV4-3 and TRBJ2-3, with D perhaps matching TRBD2 (5 bases). The CDR3 spans 13 residues. Germline V CDR1 and CDR2: LGHNA, YSLEER. V dropped 0 bases and J dropped 4 bases, with 5 bases sitting between them. CDR3 sequence: CASSQEAADTQYF. CDR3 DNA sequence: TGCGCCAGCAGCCAAGAAGCGGCAGATACGCAGTATTTT.

There are a few counts of this clonotype. The chain links TRBV28 to TRBJ2-4, with unresolved D. Germline CDR1 reads MDHEN; CDR2 reads SYDVKM. Trimming shortened V by 6 bases and J by 1 base, and 13 bases separated the two germline ends. CDR3 size: 15 residues. The CDR3 is CASSGTGYAKNIQYF. The CDR3 DNA reads TGTGCCAGCAGCGGTACCGGCTACGCCAAAAACATTCAGTACTTC.

V usage is TRBV4-3 and J usage is TRBJ1-6; D is unresolved. The V end was cut by 0 bases, the J end by 4 bases, with 10 bases between. CDR1 and CDR2 from the germline V gene are LGHNA and YSLEER. CDR3 length: 16 amino acids. CDR3 region: CASSQDYRQYNSPLHF. The CDR3 coding sequence is TGCGCCAGCAGCCAAGATTATCGACAATATAATTCACCCCTCCACTTT.

V and J are TRBV7-2 and TRBJ1-2; 7 nucleotides agree with TRBD1. V dropped 5 bases and J dropped 7; count of bases not matched to a gene: 10. CDR1 is SGHTA and CDR2 is FQGNSA in the germline V gene. The CDR3 spans 14 residues. CDR3 sequence reads: CASSADRPHSGYTF. DNA for the CDR3: TGTGCCAGCAGCGCGGACAGGCCCCACAGTGGCTACACCTTC.

V usage is TRBV5-6 and J usage is TRBJ2-7; a weak D match, TRBD2 (6 bases). CDR3 size: 18 residues. Germline V CDR1 and CDR2: SGHDT, YYEEEE. The germline V and J ends were trimmed by 4 bases and 2 bases, with 25 bases remaining between them. The CDR3 DNA reads as TGTGCCAGCAGCCCCACGTTCCTGACGGACTACACCGCCTACGAGCAGTACTTC. Protein product: CASSPTFLTDYTAYEQYF.

The J gene is TRBJ2-7, the V gene TRBV28; TRBD2 matches 7 bases. With V trimmed by 3 bases and J by 2 bases, 7 bases remained unmatched. Germline CDR1 MDHEN, CDR2 SYDVKM. CDR3 length: 15 residues. The CDR3 DNA reads TGTGCCAGCAGTTTGGAACGGGGGGTTCCCTACGAGCAGTACTTC. The encoded protein is CASSLERGVPYEQYF.

This chain uses TRBV20-1 with TRBJ1-2; the D is unclear. Germline values: CDR1 DFQATT, CDR2 SNEGSKA (reference sequence). Trimming pared 6 bases from V and 0 bases from J, leaving 17 bases between. CDR3 length equals 15 residues. CDR3 DNA: TGCAGTGCCGCCCCCAGAAACCAAGCTAACTATGGCTACACCTTC. It translates to CSAAPRNQANYGYTF.

This clonotype has a single count. The chain has TRBV6-2 or TRBV6-3 and TRBJ2-7; no clear D. This CDR3 is built from 13 residues. Germline V lookup: CDR1 MNHEY, CDR2 SVGEGT. V was pared by 0 bases and J by 2 bases, with 5 bases between. The CDR3 protein is CASSYSFPYEQYF. CDR3 nucleotide sequence: TGTGCCAGCAGTTACTCGTTTCCCTACGAGCAGTACTTC.

V usage is TRBV6-2 or TRBV6-3 and J usage is TRBJ2-1; 7 bases fit TRBD2. CDR3 length equals 16 residues. V lost 0 bases, J lost 3 bases, and 5 bases stayed unmatched. Germline CDR1 reads MNHEY; CDR2 reads SVGEGT. CDR3 coding DNA: TGTGCCAGCAGTTACTCCCCTAGCGGATACTACAATGAGCAGTTCTTC. This translates into CASSYSPSGYYNEQFF.

The chain links TRBV4-1 to TRBJ2-7; tentative D call: TRBD1 (5 bases). CDR3 length: 16 residues. The V end lost 1 base, the J end lost 3 bases, and 16 bases lay between the germline ends. Germline assignment: CDR1 MGHRA and CDR2 YSYEKL. The CDR3 nucleotides read TGCGCCAGCAGCCAAGCAGGGTATCGGTCTGGCTACGAGCAGTACTTC. Translated, it gives CASSQAGYRSGYEQYF.

The CDR3 here is CATSRDKGSNEKLFF. The DNA of the CDR3 is TGTGCCACCAGCAGAGATAAGGGCAGTAATGAAAAACTGTTTTTT. The gene calls are TRBV15 and TRBJ1-4; the D is unclear. Germline loops: CDR1 LNHNV, CDR2 YYDKDF (reference sequence). The length of the CDR3 is 15 residues. V gave up 0 bases and J gave up 4 bases, with 9 bases separating them. Complete variable domain (other parts from reference TRBV15 and TRBJ1-4): DAMVIQNPRYQVTQFGKPVTLSCSQTLNHNVMYWYQQKSSQAPKLLFHYYDKDFNNEADTPDNFQSRRPNTSFCFLDIRSPGLGDTAMYLCATSRDKGSNEKLFFGSGTQLSVL.

The chain couples TRBV5-1 to TRBJ2-2, with D uncertain. The CDR3 consists of 15 residues. The germline V gene encodes CDR1 SGHRS and CDR2 YFSETQ. With 4 bases removed from V and 4 bases from J, the gap between germline ends came to 14 bases. The CDR3 region is CASSPGLTGTGELFF. As DNA, the CDR3 is TGCGCCAGCAGCCCCGGGTTAACGGGCACCGGGGAGCTGTTTTTT.

This chain joins TRBV2 and TRBJ2-7; unclear D gene. The V gene lost 8 bases and the J gene lost 2 bases, with 13 bases spanning the gap. Germline V gene sequence: CDR1 SNHLY, CDR2 FYNNEI. The CDR3 extends over 13 amino acids. In DNA, the CDR3 is TGTGCCAGCCGATATTTAACGACCTACGAGCAGTACTTC. As protein: CASRYLTTYEQYF.